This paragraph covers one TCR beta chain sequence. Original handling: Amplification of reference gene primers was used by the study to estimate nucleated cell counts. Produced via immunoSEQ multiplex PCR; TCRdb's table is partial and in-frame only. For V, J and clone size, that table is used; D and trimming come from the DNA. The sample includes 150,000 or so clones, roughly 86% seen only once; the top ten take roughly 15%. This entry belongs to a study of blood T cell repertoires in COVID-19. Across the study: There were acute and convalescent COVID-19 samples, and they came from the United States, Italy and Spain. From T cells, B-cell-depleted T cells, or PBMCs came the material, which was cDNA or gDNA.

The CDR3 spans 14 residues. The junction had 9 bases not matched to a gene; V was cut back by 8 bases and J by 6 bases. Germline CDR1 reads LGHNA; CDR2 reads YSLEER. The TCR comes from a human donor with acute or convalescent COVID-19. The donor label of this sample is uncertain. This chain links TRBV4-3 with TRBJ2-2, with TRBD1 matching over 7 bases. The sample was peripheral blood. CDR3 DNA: TGCGCCAGCCGACAGGGTCTTGGGTCCGGGGAGCTGTTTTTT. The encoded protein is CASRQGLGSGELFF.